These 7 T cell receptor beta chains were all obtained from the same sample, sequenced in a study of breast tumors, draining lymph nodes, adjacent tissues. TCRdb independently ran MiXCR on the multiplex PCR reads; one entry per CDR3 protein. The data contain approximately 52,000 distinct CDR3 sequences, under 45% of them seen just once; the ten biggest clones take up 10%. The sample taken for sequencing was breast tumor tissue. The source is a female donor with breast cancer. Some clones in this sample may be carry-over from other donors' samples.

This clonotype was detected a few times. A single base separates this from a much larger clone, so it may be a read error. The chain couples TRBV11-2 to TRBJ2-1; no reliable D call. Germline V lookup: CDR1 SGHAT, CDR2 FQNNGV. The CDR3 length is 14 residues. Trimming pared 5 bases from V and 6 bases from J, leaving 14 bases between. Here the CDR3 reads CASSLSRSPNEQFF. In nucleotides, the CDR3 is TGTGCCAGCAGCCTCTCGCGGTCCCCCAATGAGCAGTTCTTC.

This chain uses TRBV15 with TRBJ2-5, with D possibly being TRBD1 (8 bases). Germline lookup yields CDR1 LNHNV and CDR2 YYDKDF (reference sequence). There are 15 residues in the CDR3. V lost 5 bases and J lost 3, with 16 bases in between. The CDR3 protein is CATSLGQGGEETQYF. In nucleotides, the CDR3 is TGTGCCACCAGCCTAGGACAGGGAGGGGAAGAGACCCAGTACTTC.

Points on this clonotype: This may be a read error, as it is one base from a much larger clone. As DNA, the CDR3 is TGTGCCAGCAGCCGGGACACTAACACCGGGGAGCTGTCTTTT. It translates to CASSRDTNTGELSF. The gene calls are TRBV3-1 and TRBJ2-2, with D perhaps matching TRBD1 (6 bases). CDR1 and CDR2 from the germline V gene are LGHDT and YNNKEL (reference sequence). The CDR3 runs to 14 residues.

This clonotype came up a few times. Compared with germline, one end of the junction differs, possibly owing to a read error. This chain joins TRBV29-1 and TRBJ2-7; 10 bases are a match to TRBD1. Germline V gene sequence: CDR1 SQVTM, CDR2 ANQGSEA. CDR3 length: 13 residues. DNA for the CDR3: TGCAGCGCTGAAGGGACAGGGGACTGCGAGCAGTACTTC. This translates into CSAEGTGDCEQYF.

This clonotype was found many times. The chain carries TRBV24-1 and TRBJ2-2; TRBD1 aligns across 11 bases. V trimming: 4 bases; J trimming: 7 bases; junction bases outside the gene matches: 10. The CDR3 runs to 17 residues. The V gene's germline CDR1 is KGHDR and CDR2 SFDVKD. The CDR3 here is CATSDIRDRGFDGELFF. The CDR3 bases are TGTGCCACCAGTGACATACGGGACAGGGGGTTTGACGGGGAGCTGTTTTTT.

The CDR3 region has the DNA TGCAGTGCTAGCCCAGGACAGTTGGGCAATCAGCCCCAGTACTTC. As protein: CSASPGQLGNQPQYF. The chain combines TRBV20-1 with TRBJ2-5; perhaps TRBD1 as D (6 bases). Trimming took off 3 bases at V and 9 bases at J, with 23 bases between the two ends. The CDR3 totals 15 residues. CDR1 and CDR2 (germline): DFQATT, SNEGSKA (reference sequence).

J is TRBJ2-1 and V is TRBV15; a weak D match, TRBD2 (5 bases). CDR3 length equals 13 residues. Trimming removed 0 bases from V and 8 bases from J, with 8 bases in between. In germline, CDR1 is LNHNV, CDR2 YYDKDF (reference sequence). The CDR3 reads CATSRDLGDEQFF. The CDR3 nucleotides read TGTGCCACCAGCAGAGATCTCGGGGATGAGCAGTTCTTC.